This T cell receptor beta chain was retrieved from a study of blood T cells in healthy people across ages. Healthy individuals of Caucasian origin from Russia, aged about 6 to 90, served as donors. The authors ran a second PCR of about 7 to 11 cycles using a sample-barcoded 5' primer and a J-beta primer mix. Unique molecular identifiers of 12 random nucleotides labeled each cDNA. Sequencing of every sample gave 3 million or more CDR3-containing paired-end reads. TCRdb re-derived calls from the 5' RACE reads in MiXCR, one entry per CDR3 protein. The table records about 1.5 million distinct CDR3 sequences, approximately 42% of them present only once. Germline V gene data show CDR1 as LGHNA and CDR2 as YNFKEQ. V was shortened by 1 base and J by 1 base, with 13 bases between the two germline ends. The CDR3 is made up of 16 amino acids.

The specimen was blood. The V call is TRBV4-2, the J call TRBJ1-1; a weak D match, TRBD1 (6 bases). This TCR was sampled from a woman aged 18 to 35 in good health. CDR3 in amino acids: CASSQVLGGSNTEAFF. Here the CDR3 DNA reads TGTGCCAGCAGCCAAGTATTGGGGGGCTCGAACACTGAAGCTTTCTTT.